The source of this TCR beta chain is a study of blood T cell repertoires in COVID-19. The overall study: PBMCs, B-cell-depleted T cells, or T cells were the source of the cDNA or gDNA that made up the material.

Authors' methods: By means of reference gene primer amplification, nucleated cell counts were estimated. Libraries were prepared by immunoSEQ multiplex PCR; TCRdb keeps only in-frame clonotypes and omits some of them. V and J calls plus clone size are reproduced from that table; the DNA served to infer D and trimming. The data contain about 180,000 clones, around 88% of them seen just once; the ten biggest clones take up roughly 9.1%. Recruits, aged roughly 18 to 95 years, lived in 25 or so US areas. Assignments of participants to cohorts depended upon their own reported clinical history. The germline gives CDR1 SGHAT, CDR2 FQNNGV. V trimming: 6 bases; J trimming: 0 bases; junction bases outside the gene matches: 14. CDR3 length: 19 amino acids.

This clonotype was obtained from a young woman who had recovered from COVID-19. The sequencing sample was made of PBMCs or T cells enriched from blood (not recorded which). This chain links TRBV11-2 with TRBJ2-1, with 10 bases lining up with TRBD2. CDR3 sequence reads: CASRPPSGRISGSYNEQFF. CDR3 in DNA: TGTGCCAGCAGACCACCTAGCGGGAGAATAAGTGGCTCCTACAATGAGCAGTTCTTC.